This paragraph reports one T cell receptor (beta chain). Its antigen remains undetermined. Base qualities were left out, and no much larger clone turns up one base away. The sample originates from a study of cytomegalovirus exposure and HLA in healthy donors (dated by TCRdb to the late 2010s). Context from the whole study: According to a later analysis, the 110 or so validation repertoires were produced on the same platform as the 666 repertoires of the first cohort. The study was designed to test whether signatures of past pathogen exposure could be identified by cataloging public T cell receptors. Besides the first cohort of 666 subjects, a separate validation cohort made up of 120 different subjects was used. High-throughput TCR immunosequencing, statistical association of individual TCRs with disease status, and machine learning were combined to predict cytomegalovirus infection status.

Spanning cysteine to phenylalanine, the CDR3 consists of 15 amino acids. The only DNA kept is the CDR3, 45 bases in frame from the first base. The germline V gene (reference sequence) provides CDR1 LNHDA and CDR2 SQIVND. After removal of 4 bases from V and 0 bases from J, the junction retains 1 base not matched to a gene. The donors belonged to the validation cohort of around 130 subjects, which was separate from the approximately 660-subject first cohort. Overall study results and their limits: The authors suggested that the approach could potentially be generalized to other disease states and immunological phenotypes. Of the cluster scores, approximately 95% were above 0 in a later analysis, which found that TCRs clustered in the first cohort also tended to co-occur in the 120 or so validation repertoires. The classifier was reported to diagnose cytomegalovirus status with high specificity and sensitivity in both the original and validation cohorts. A later analysis lacked HLA typing for the validation cohort, so it scored co-occurrence in that cohort across all 110 or so repertoires. A few of the identified cytomegalovirus-associated TCR beta chains were confirmed in vitro to be specific for cytomegalovirus antigens. Most TCR sequences were seen in very few donors, while some public TCRs were found in many individuals. In the study, 150 to 200 TCR beta chains were listed as associated with cytomegalovirus.

Libraries came from the immunoSEQ multiplex PCR assay. Regarding the original processing steps: To diagnose cytomegalovirus status from the catalog of TCR beta chain sequences, a statistical classification framework was built. TCRdb mirrors the immuneACCESS table, restricted to in-frame sequences. Some clones are absent from its copies; in checked studies, under half trace to an unresolved V gene, and the reason for the others is unknown. That table gives V, J and clone size, and the DNA gave D and trimming. For this sample there are 150,000 to 200,000 clones; approximately 86% appear just once. The ten top clones hold about 2.1% of the sample.

The clonotype originates from a man younger than 40 in good health and CMV-seropositive. The chain is encoded by TRBV19 joined to TRBJ2-5; 11 junctional bases match TRBD2. Sequencing was performed on PBMCs. The CDR3 protein: CASSRTSGYQETQYF. The bases read TGTGCCAGTAGTAGGACTAGCGGGTACCAAGAGACCCAGTACTTC.